Below are 27 T cell receptor beta chains sequenced from a single sample in a study of vaccination and CD4 T cells after COVID-19. What these receptors recognize is not known. Treatment noted: approximately 9-day PBMC culture with coronavirus spike peptide pools or control peptides (ViraFEST assay). Sequenced with the Oncomine TCR Beta short-read assay was DNA taken from cultured CD4+ T cells. TCRdb passed the PCR reads through MiXCR, listing each CDR3 protein once. The repertoire includes roughly 8,200 distinct CDR3 sequences, around 51% of them detected once, and approximately 40% sits in the top ten. The sample was CD4+ T cells from blood, cultured in vitro. Every receptor here comes from a human donor who had recovered from COVID-19.

A few counts support this clonotype. CDR3 sequence (DNA): TGTGCCAGCTCCCCCGGGGCCAACACCGGGGAGCTGTTTTTT. It is translated as CASSPGANTGELFF. V and J are TRBV5-4 and TRBJ2-2; either TRBD1 or TRBD2 may fit D (5 bases each). Germline V gene sequence: CDR1 SGHNT, CDR2 YYREEE (reference sequence). The CDR3 runs to 14 residues. V lost 7 bases to trimming and J lost 2 bases, with 12 bases between them.

This chain uses TRBV7-2 with TRBJ2-1, with D possibly matching TRBD2 (6 bases). Trimming shortened V by 0 bases and J by 4 bases, and 10 bases separated the two germline ends. Germline V gene data show CDR1 as SGHTA and CDR2 as FQGNSA. This CDR3 comprises 15 residues. The CDR3 is CASSLAGAGYNEQFF. CDR3 sequence (DNA): TGTGCCAGCAGCTTAGCAGGGGCGGGATACAATGAGCAGTTCTTC.

The V gene is TRBV19, the J gene TRBJ2-5; the match to TRBD2 covers 7 bases. V gave up 2 bases and J gave up 0 bases; unmatched junction bases: 6. The CDR3 loop spans 16 amino acids. CDR1 and CDR2 (germline): LNHDA, SQIVND (reference sequence). The CDR3 DNA is TGTGCCAGTAGTATATGGTCTAGCGGAAACCAAGAGACCCAGTACTTC. Translated, it gives CASSIWSSGNQETQYF.

The V gene is TRBV20-1, the J gene TRBJ2-2, with D hard to call. The ends were cut back, 1 base at V and 5 bases at J, with 8 bases in the middle. The germline CDR1 and CDR2 sequences are DFQATT and SNEGSKA (reference sequence). The CDR3 spans 13 residues. This chain's CDR3 is CSARVQGTGELFF. CDR3 in DNA: TGCAGTGCTAGAGTTCAAGGGACCGGGGAGCTGTTTTTT.

The V call is TRBV20-1, the J call TRBJ1-1; D is unclear. The CDR3 runs 13 residues. Germline V gene data show CDR1 as DFQATT and CDR2 as SNEGSKA (reference sequence). V dropped 6 bases and J dropped 3 bases, with 14 bases sitting between them. The CDR3 nucleotides read TGCAGTGCCCTCTCCGAGAGTGACACTGAAGCTTTCTTT. This codes for CSALSESDTEAFF.

This clonotype was detected a few times. This chain links TRBV20-1 with TRBJ2-7, with 8 bases lining up with TRBD1. Trimming cost V 2 bases and J 7 bases; bases outside gene matches: 10. This CDR3 has 14 amino acids. Germline CDR1 is DFQATT and CDR2 is SNEGSKA (reference sequence). CDR3: CSARLPRQGSEQYF. CDR3 DNA: TGCAGTGCTAGATTACCGCGACAGGGGAGTGAGCAGTACTTC.

This rearrangement joins TRBV2 to TRBJ2-2, with TRBD1 matching 7 bases. The CDR3 is made up of 14 amino acids. V trimming: 8 bases; J trimming: 4 bases; junction bases outside the gene matches: 7. Germline V CDR1 and CDR2: SNHLY, FYNNEI. CDR3 in DNA: TGTGCCAGCGGGACAGAAGTCACCACCGGGGAGCTGTTTTTT. Its protein product is CASGTEVTTGELFF.

The chain carries TRBV28 and TRBJ1-4; D possibly corresponds to TRBD1 (5 bases). The germline V and J ends were trimmed by 7 bases and 4 bases, with 19 bases remaining between them. Germline-derived CDR1 and CDR2 are MDHEN and SYDVKM. The CDR3 consists of 16 residues. CDR3 amino acids: CASTPLVGTYNEKLFF. The CDR3 nucleotides are TGTGCCAGCACTCCCCTAGTGGGGACTTATAATGAAAAACTGTTTTTT.

The V and J genes are TRBV7-8 and TRBJ2-7, with D unclear. Germline CDR1 SGHVS, CDR2 FQNEAQ. Trimming stripped 3 bases from V and 0 bases from J, with 15 bases between. The CDR3 runs to 16 residues. The CDR3 sequence: CASSLPYRLGSYEQYF. CDR3 in DNA: TGTGCCAGCAGCTTGCCATACCGGCTGGGCTCCTACGAGCAGTACTTC.

V gene TRBV12-3 or TRBV12-4 combines with J gene TRBJ2-1; D is ambiguous. This CDR3 has 11 residues. Trimming took 9 bases from V and 4 from J, leaving 7 bases between them. The CDR3 loop is CASSQYNEQFF. The CDR3 bases are TGTGCCAGTTCCCAGTACAATGAGCAGTTCTTC.

The chain carries TRBV6-5 and TRBJ2-7, with 8 positions matching TRBD1. The V gene's germline CDR1 is MNHEY and CDR2 SVGAGI. The CDR3 totals 16 residues. Trimming removed 2 bases from V and 2 bases from J; junction bases left unmatched: 8. CDR3 sequence (DNA): TGTGCCAGCAGTTACCGACCGACAGGGGCGACCTACGAGCAGTACTTC. This sequence encodes CASSYRPTGATYEQYF.

The gene calls are TRBV19 and TRBJ1-2, with 7 bases fitting TRBD1. The CDR3 has 12 residues. Germline V gives CDR1 LNHDA, CDR2 SQIVND (reference sequence). V shed 8 bases, J shed 2 bases, and the junction held 2 bases outside the gene matches. CDR3 region: CASSDRNYGYTF. CDR3 DNA: TGTGCCAGTTCGGACAGGAACTATGGCTACACCTTC.

The chain employs TRBV6-2 or TRBV6-3 and TRBJ1-6; TRBD1 matches 10 bases. CDR1 is MNHEY and CDR2 is SVGEGT in the germline V gene. The V and J ends lost 7 bases and 7 bases, in that order; junction bases with no gene match: 10. The CDR3 totals 16 residues. CDR3 in DNA: TGTGCCAGCAACTACGGGACAGGGGTAGAGAATTCACCCCTCCACTTT. Residues: CASNYGTGVENSPLHF.

CDR3: CSARSQYNEQFF. CDR3 DNA: TGCAGTGCTAGATCCCAGTACAATGAGCAGTTCTTC. This sequence joins TRBV20-1 and TRBJ2-1, with D uncertain. Trimming removed 2 bases from V and 4 bases from J, with 6 bases in between. The germline V gene encodes CDR1 DFQATT and CDR2 SNEGSKA (reference sequence). The CDR3 is 12 residues long.

This clonotype has more than one count but fewer than ten. The rearrangement joins TRBV27 to TRBJ2-3, with no clear D. Germline V lookup: CDR1 MNHEY, CDR2 SMNVEV (reference sequence). This CDR3 comprises 14 residues. V gave up 3 bases and J gave up 7 bases, with 14 bases separating them. The CDR3 is CASSFSRSFNTQYF. The CDR3 DNA sequence: TGTGCCAGCAGTTTCTCCCGATCATTTAATACGCAGTATTTT.

The chain links TRBV18 to TRBJ2-5; D uncertain. The germline CDR1 and CDR2 sequences are KGHSH and LQKENI. Trimming stripped 3 bases from V and 1 base from J, with 6 bases between. The CDR3 loop spans 13 amino acids. The CDR3 is CASSPEFQETQYF. Here the CDR3 DNA reads TGTGCCAGCTCACCTGAGTTCCAAGAGACCCAGTACTTC.

The V gene is TRBV24-1, the J gene TRBJ2-2, with D perhaps given as TRBD1 or TRBD2 (5 bases each). There are 14 residues in the CDR3. The germline V gene has CDR1 KGHDR and CDR2 SFDVKD. V was clipped by 7 bases and J by 0 bases, with 8 bases between them. CDR3 in DNA: TGTGCCACCAGGGGACGGGCGAACACCGGGGAGCTGTTTTTT. Protein sequence: CATRGRANTGELFF.

This sequence joins TRBV2 and TRBJ2-5, with 10 bases fitting TRBD1. Germline trimming cut 8 bases from V and 4 bases from J; bases unmatched to any gene: 4. Germline CDR1 SNHLY, CDR2 FYNNEI. CDR3 length: 13 residues. The CDR3 sequence: CASVGDRGETQYF. The CDR3 DNA follows: TGTGCCAGCGTTGGGGACAGGGGAGAGACCCAGTACTTC.

This clonotype was detected a few times. The chain recombines TRBV6-5 with TRBJ1-2, with TRBD1 matching over 12 bases. The CDR3 loop spans 15 amino acids. Germline loops: CDR1 MNHEY, CDR2 SVGAGI. With 2 bases clipped from V and 2 bases from J, the junction kept 0 bases outside the gene matches. CDR3 coding DNA: TGTGCCAGCAGTTACGGGACAGGGGGCAACTATGGCTACACCTTC. As protein: CASSYGTGGNYGYTF.

V gene TRBV12-3 or TRBV12-4 combines with J gene TRBJ2-5, with 15 bases aligning to TRBD2. Unmatched junction bases numbered 6, after V lost 6 bases and J lost 4 bases. The CDR3 spans 16 residues. The CDR3 is CASSRTSGGVTETQYF. The CDR3 DNA reads TGTGCCAGCAGCCGGACTAGCGGGGGGGTTACAGAGACCCAGTACTTC.

A remark on this clonotype: Mismatch with germline at one junction end may stem from a read error. The genes are TRBV12-3 or TRBV12-4 and TRBJ1-1, with a tentative D call TRBD1 (6 bases). The CDR3 length is 14 residues. The CDR3 region has the DNA TGTGCCAGCAGTCCCCTTTCCGAGGACAGCCTGAACCAATTT. Amino acids: CASSPLSEDSLNQF.

V is TRBV2 and J is TRBJ2-2, with TRBD2 identical over 11 bases. CDR1 SNHLY and CDR2 FYNNEI come from the germline V gene. V dropped 4 bases and J dropped 6; count of bases not matched to a gene: 4. The CDR3 length is 15 residues. In DNA form, the CDR3 reads TGTGCCAGCAGTGCAGTAGCGGGGGGGCCCGGGGAGCTGTTTTTT. Protein: CASSAVAGGPGELFF.

The rearrangement uses TRBV20-1 and TRBJ1-2; D unclear. The CDR3 is made up of 14 amino acids. The germline V gene encodes CDR1 DFQATT and CDR2 SNEGSKA (reference sequence). V was cut by 2 bases and J by 4 bases, with 14 bases left in between. For the CDR3, the DNA is TGCAGTGCTAGAATACCACCGGACGTCTATGGCTACACCTTC. It is translated as CSARIPPDVYGYTF.

The chain uses TRBV6-1 and TRBJ2-2; a weak D match, TRBD1 (8 bases). The CDR3 sequence is 14 residues long. The V end was cut by 6 bases, the J end by 6 bases, with 14 bases between. Germline assignment: CDR1 MNHNS and CDR2 SASEGT. The DNA of the CDR3 is TGTGCCAGCAGCCAACAGGGGGGGTCCGGGGAGCTGTTTTTT. Amino acids: CASSQQGGSGELFF.

The J gene is TRBJ1-1, the V gene TRBV7-9, with unresolved D. Germline CDR1 SEHNR, CDR2 FQNEAQ (reference sequence). Deletions cut 1 base from V and 2 bases from J, with 5 bases between. The CDR3 extends over 13 amino acids. The CDR3 loop is CASSLGQNTEAFF. CDR3 DNA: TGTGCCAGCAGCTTAGGGCAAAACACTGAAGCTTTCTTT.

This clonotype has a single count. The CDR3 DNA is TGTGCCAGCAGCTCGACAGGGGGGTACGGCACCGGGGAGCTGTTTTTT. It codes for CASSSTGGYGTGELFF. This chain connects TRBV4-2 to TRBJ2-2; 9 bases agree with TRBD1. V shed 5 bases, J shed 4 bases, and the junction held 8 bases outside the gene matches. Germline V lookup: CDR1 LGHNA, CDR2 YNFKEQ. CDR3 length: 16 residues.

V usage is TRBV5-4 and J usage is TRBJ2-7, with TRBD2 as a possible D gene (5 bases). This CDR3 is built from 12 residues. V gave up 7 bases and J gave up 5 bases, with 13 bases separating them. Germline V lookup: CDR1 SGHNT, CDR2 YYREEE (reference sequence). CDR3: CASSRGVDEQYF. CDR3 nucleotide sequence: TGTGCCAGCTCTCGGGGAGTGGACGAGCAGTACTTC.